The clone carrying this T cell receptor beta chain turned up a few times. Each CDR3 protein gets one entry after TCRdb re-called the RT-PCR reads with MiXCR. The table lists fewer than 600,000 distinct CDR3 sequences, under 8.5% of them singletons, with roughly 14% in the top ten. The entry originates in a study of response to subunit inactivated influenza vaccine. The CDR3 contains 13 residues. V was clipped by 0 bases and J by 9 bases, with 10 bases between them. CDR1 and CDR2 from the germline V gene are SGHRS and YFSETQ. V is TRBV5-1 and J is TRBJ1-3; D is unclear. Sample: PBMCs from blood, taken about 24 months after vaccination. This receptor was obtained from a man between 50 and 69 years old who received an inactivated influenza vaccine. The CDR3, as DNA: TGCGCCAGCAGCTTGGCGGGTTATAGCACCATATATTTT. It encodes CASSLAGYSTIYF. The full variable domain, in which reference TRBV5-1 and TRBJ1-3 provide the parts outside the CDR3, is KAGVTQTPRYLIKTRGQQVTLSCSPISGHRSVSWYQQTPGQGLQFLFEYFSETQRNKGNFPGRFSGRQFSNSRSEMNVSTLELGDSALYLCASSLAGYSTIYFGEGSWLTVV.